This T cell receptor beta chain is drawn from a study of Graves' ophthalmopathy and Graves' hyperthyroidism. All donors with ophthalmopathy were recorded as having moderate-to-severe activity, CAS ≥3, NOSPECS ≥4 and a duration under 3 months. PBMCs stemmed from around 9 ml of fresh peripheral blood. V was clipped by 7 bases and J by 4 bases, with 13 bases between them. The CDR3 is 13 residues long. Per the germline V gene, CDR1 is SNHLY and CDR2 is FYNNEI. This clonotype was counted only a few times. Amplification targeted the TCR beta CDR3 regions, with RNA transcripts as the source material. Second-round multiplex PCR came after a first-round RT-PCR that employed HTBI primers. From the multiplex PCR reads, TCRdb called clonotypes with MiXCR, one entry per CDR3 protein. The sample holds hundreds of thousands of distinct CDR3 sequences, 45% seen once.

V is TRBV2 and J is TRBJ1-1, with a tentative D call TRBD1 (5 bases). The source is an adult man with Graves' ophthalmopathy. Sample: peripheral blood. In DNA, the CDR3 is TGTGCCAGCAATACCAACGGGGGCACTGAAGCTTTCTTT. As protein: CASNTNGGTEAFF.